This T cell receptor (beta chain) was identified during a study of cytomegalovirus exposure and HLA in healthy donors. General study points: Within a later analysis, the majority of CMV-associated TCR beta chains appeared HLA-restricted.

Primers included in the PCR were 60 Vbeta and 13 Jbeta primers. Measured with immunoSEQ multiplex PCR; TCRdb has only the in-frame clones, and not every one. Counted here are under 200,000 clones, around four fifths occurring once; the ten biggest clones make up 1.5% to 2%. About this clone itself: Its antigen is not known.

With 3 bases removed from V and 5 bases from J, the gap between germline ends came to 7 bases. Germline V lookup: CDR1 DFQATT, CDR2 SNEGSKA (reference sequence). The CDR3 runs 11 residues. The clonotype was recovered from a woman between 18 and 30 years old in good health and CMV-seronegative. The rearrangement joins TRBV20-1 to TRBJ1-2, with D unresolved. Specimen: PBMCs. CDR3 sequence reads: CSARVQYGYTF. Here the CDR3 DNA reads TGCAGTGCTAGGGTACAGTATGGCTACACCTTC.